The 29 T cell receptor beta chains listed next were all sequenced from one sample in a study of shared clonotypes between healthy human individuals. TCRdb's table, derived via immunoSEQ multiplex PCR, lists solely in-frame clones and lacks some. The top ten hold about 1.7% of the sample, which has approximately 2,000,000 clones, just over 90% seen once. The naive CD8 population came from CD45RO-negative cells selected for CCR7, without terminally differentiated effector memory CD45RA+ cells. The sample taken for sequencing was naive CD8+ T cells from PBMCs. These receptors were taken from a man between 18 and 35 years old in good health. Some clones in this sample may be carry-over from other donors' samples.

This clone was observed a single time. This rearrangement joins TRBV4-3 to TRBJ2-7; D is undetermined. Germline V gene lookup returns CDR1 LGHNA and CDR2 YSLEER. V gave up 1 base and J gave up 4 bases, with 17 bases separating them. The CDR3 totals 16 residues. The CDR3 bases are TGCGCCAGCAGCCAAGGGGTGGGCCGAACGAGGTACGAGCAGTACTTC. Translation gives CASSQGVGRTRYEQYF.

The CDR3 sequence: CASSPRTAGYGYTF. CDR3 DNA: TGTGCCAGCAGCCCCCGTACGGCTGGGTATGGCTACACCTTC. V is TRBV9 and J is TRBJ1-2, with D unresolved. Germline-derived CDR1 and CDR2 are SGDLS and YYNGEE. Trimming removed 4 bases from V and 5 bases from J, with 15 bases in between. This CDR3 is built from 14 residues.

The chain couples TRBV14 to TRBJ2-5; TRBD2 matches at 9 bases. The J call is uncertain, as TRBJ2-7 better fits the DNA end. The CDR3 has 16 residues. Germline values: CDR1 SGHDN, CDR2 FVKESK. For the CDR3, the DNA is TGTGCCAGCAGCGCCACTAGCGGGTATGGCTCCTACGAGCAGTACTTC. Translating it yields CASSATSGYGSYEQYF.

This chain links TRBV30 with TRBJ2-7; D is uncertain. The V gene's germline CDR1 is GTSNPN and CDR2 SVGIG (reference sequence). This CDR3 is 12 amino acids long. V was shortened by 3 bases and J by 4 bases, with 10 bases between the two germline ends. DNA for the CDR3: TGTGCCTGGAGGAGAGTAAAGTACGAGCAGTACTTC. It translates to CAWRRVKYEQYF.

The chain is built from TRBV27 and TRBJ2-7; TRBD1 is a possible D gene (5 bases). V was trimmed by 2 bases and J by 5 bases, leaving 10 bases between them. The CDR3 has 13 residues. Germline CDR1 is MNHEY and CDR2 is SMNVEV (reference sequence). The CDR3 region has the DNA TGTGCCAGCAGTTTACTCAGGGATCACGAGCAGTACTTC. Its protein is CASSLLRDHEQYF.

In this sample, this clone turned up once. The chain joins TRBV5-6 to TRBJ2-7, with D unresolved. V shed 3 bases and J shed 4 bases, with 14 bases lying between them. Looked up from germline, CDR1 is SGHDT and CDR2 is YYEEEE. The CDR3 loop spans 14 amino acids. In DNA, the CDR3 is TGTGCCAGCAGCTCCCTGACCTCTGGGTACGAGCAGTACTTC. The encoded protein is CASSSLTSGYEQYF. The whole variable domain, filled in from reference TRBV5-6 and TRBJ2-7, reads DAGVTQSPTHLIKTRGQQVTLRCSPKSGHDTVSWYQQALGQGPQFIFQYYEEEERQRGNFPDRFSGHQFPNYSSELNVNALLLGDSALYLCASSSLTSGYEQYFGPGTRLTVT.

The sample holds one count of this clone. The chain carries TRBV27 and TRBJ2-5, with 13 bases lining up with TRBD2. With V trimmed by 8 bases and J by 5 bases, 11 bases remained unmatched. CDR3 length: 16 amino acids. Per germline, CDR1 MNHEY and CDR2 SMNVEV (reference sequence). CDR3 sequence (DNA): TGTGCCAGCGGGAAGGGACTAGCGGGATTAGGGGAGACCCAGTACTTC. Its translation is CASGKGLAGLGETQYF.

J is TRBJ2-7 and V is TRBV15, with D possibly being TRBD1 (5 bases). Trimming left V 0 bases short and J 0 bases short, with 9 bases between. The germline CDR1 and CDR2 sequences are LNHNV and YYDKDF (reference sequence). The CDR3 loop spans 15 amino acids. This CDR3 is CATSRDRTNSYEQYF. The CDR3 nucleotides read TGTGCCACCAGCAGAGATCGGACAAACTCCTACGAGCAGTACTTC. Complete variable domain (other parts from reference TRBV15 and TRBJ2-7): DAMVIQNPRYQVTQFGKPVTLSCSQTLNHNVMYWYQQKSSQAPKLLFHYYDKDFNNEADTPDNFQSRRPNTSFCFLDIRSPGLGDTAMYLCATSRDRTNSYEQYFGPGTRLTVT.

This clone has only one observation. V and J are TRBV27 and TRBJ2-7; D possibly corresponds to TRBD2 (6 bases). This CDR3 has 15 residues. CDR1 is MNHEY, CDR2 SMNVEV, per germline (reference sequence). Trimming shortened V by 3 bases and J by 2 bases, and 14 bases separated the two germline ends. The CDR3 here is CASSFSGAGPYEQYF. The CDR3 nucleotides are TGTGCCAGCAGTTTCTCCGGGGCGGGGCCCTACGAGCAGTACTTC.

This chain uses TRBV7-9 with TRBJ1-1, with D possibly TRBD1 on 5 matching bases. CDR1 and CDR2 (germline): SEHNR, FQNEAQ (reference sequence). The CDR3 is 13 amino acids. Trimming cost V 5 bases and J 3 bases, with 10 bases left between them. In nucleotides, the CDR3 is TGTGCCAGCAGCAACGACAGATACACTGAAGCTTTCTTT. Protein sequence: CASSNDRYTEAFF.

The rearrangement uses TRBV4-3 and TRBJ2-7, with 16 nucleotides matching TRBD2. The ends lost 0 bases at V and 7 bases at J; junction bases unmatched: 6. Germline-derived CDR1 and CDR2 are LGHNA and YSLEER. The CDR3 loop spans 17 amino acids. The DNA of the CDR3 is TGCGCCAGCAGCCAAGATTTGGGACTAGCGGGAGGGCGAGAGCAGTACTTC. It specifies CASSQDLGLAGGREQYF.

The chain has TRBV6-1 and TRBJ2-5, with 8 nucleotides matching TRBD1. The CDR3 length is 15 residues. Per the germline V gene, CDR1 is MNHNS and CDR2 is SASEGT. Trimming removed 3 bases from V and 10 bases from J; junction bases left unmatched: 13. As DNA, the CDR3 is TGTGCCAGCAGTGACCTACAGGGGGTCGAGAGGGGCCAGTACTTC. Translating gives CASSDLQGVERGQYF.

The V gene is TRBV4-1, the J gene TRBJ2-7, with 9 positions matching TRBD2. J was trimmed by 7 bases and V by 3 bases; bases with no gene match: 13. Germline V gene sequence: CDR1 MGHRA, CDR2 YSYEKL. CDR3 length equals 16 residues. The CDR3 spells CASSHTPGLAGGEQYF. The CDR3 DNA sequence: TGCGCCAGCAGCCATACCCCGGGACTAGCCGGAGGGGAGCAGTACTTC.

The J gene is TRBJ2-7, the V gene TRBV27, with 8 nucleotides matching TRBD1. Germline lookup yields CDR1 MNHEY and CDR2 SMNVEV (reference sequence). The junction had 6 bases not matched to a gene; V was cut back by 5 bases and J by 0 bases. The CDR3 has 15 residues. The CDR3 sequence: CASSTWDRISYEQYF. CDR3 nucleotides: TGTGCCAGCAGTACCTGGGACAGGATCTCCTACGAGCAGTACTTC.

The rearrangement joins TRBV6-5 to TRBJ2-7; no firm D call. This CDR3 comprises 12 residues. Germline CDR1 is MNHEY and CDR2 is SVGAGI. With 2 bases removed from V and 7 bases from J, the gap between germline ends came to 9 bases. The CDR3, as DNA: TGTGCCAGCAGTTACCCGGAAAGAGAGCAGTACTTC. Translating it yields CASSYPEREQYF.

The J gene is TRBJ2-5, the V gene TRBV29-1, with D hard to call. CDR1 and CDR2 from the germline V gene are SQVTM and ANQGSEA. Trimming cost V 2 bases and J 0 bases, with 7 bases left between them. The CDR3 loop spans 13 amino acids. This chain's CDR3 is CSVESEYQETQYF. CDR3 sequence (DNA): TGCAGCGTTGAATCGGAGTACCAAGAGACCCAGTACTTC.

J is TRBJ1-5 and V is TRBV9; D unresolved. This CDR3 contains 18 residues. Germline assignment: CDR1 SGDLS and CDR2 YYNGEE. Trimming pared 0 bases from V and 0 bases from J, leaving 16 bases between. This CDR3 is CASSVAKPRTDSNQPQHF. The DNA for the CDR3 is TGTGCCAGCAGCGTAGCTAAACCTCGGACGGATAGCAATCAGCCCCAGCATTTT.

As regards this clone: One junction end disagrees with the germline gene, perhaps due to a read error. V is TRBV28 and J is TRBJ1-1; D may be TRBD1 (5 bases). There are 10 residues in the CDR3. Germline V gene sequence: CDR1 MDHEN, CDR2 SYDVKM. CDR3 amino acids: CASSRWEQDF. CDR3 DNA: TGTGCCAGCAGCCGCTGGGAACAGGACTTT.

V gene TRBV4-1 combines with J gene TRBJ2-2; possible D gene TRBD1, 6 bases. This CDR3 spans 16 amino acids. Germline CDR1 reads MGHRA; CDR2 reads YSYEKL. Trimming took 0 bases from V and 6 from J, leaving 14 bases between them. As DNA, the CDR3 is TGCGCCAGCAGCCAAGACGGCAGGGGATTGGCCGGGGAGCTGTTTTTT. Translated, it gives CASSQDGRGLAGELFF.

The chain recombines TRBV2 with TRBJ2-7; D is unclear. Germline V gene lookup returns CDR1 SNHLY and CDR2 FYNNEI. With 8 bases removed from V and 3 bases from J, the gap between germline ends came to 17 bases. The CDR3 extends over 14 amino acids. The DNA of the CDR3 is TGTGCCAGCCGCTCGGTGGGCAGATTCTACGAGCAGTACTTC. This sequence encodes CASRSVGRFYEQYF.

The chain is built from TRBV15 and TRBJ2-5; D uncertain. Germline-derived CDR1 and CDR2 are LNHNV and YYDKDF (reference sequence). The CDR3 totals 11 residues. V dropped 7 bases and J dropped 1 base, with 4 bases sitting between them. CDR3 sequence reads: CATKLQETQYF. The CDR3 nucleotides are TGTGCCACCAAGCTCCAAGAGACCCAGTACTTC.

In regard to this clone: Other nucleotide sequences from this sample produce the same CDR3. The rearrangement links TRBV27 to TRBJ1-5; D possibly corresponds to TRBD1 (6 bases). The CDR3 is 14 amino acids. Germline lookup yields CDR1 MNHEY and CDR2 SMNVEV (reference sequence). V was pared by 6 bases and J by 7 bases, with 16 bases between. The CDR3 bases are TGTGCCAGCAGACCCGGGGGGGCGGGACAGCCCCAGCATTTT. Encoded protein: CASRPGGAGQPQHF.

This rearrangement joins TRBV6-4 to TRBJ2-7; TRBD2 agrees at 7 bases. CDR1 and CDR2 from the germline V gene are MRHNA and SNTAGT. The ends lost 9 bases at V and 3 bases at J; junction bases unmatched: 17. This CDR3 comprises 16 residues. The CDR3 spells CARPGLRTRYNYEQYF. The CDR3 DNA reads as TGTGCCAGACCGGGACTCCGGACTAGGTATAACTACGAGCAGTACTTC.

The rearrangement links TRBV7-2 to TRBJ2-7, with D possibly matching TRBD1 (6 bases). CDR3 size: 12 residues. CDR1 is SGHTA and CDR2 is FQGNSA in the germline V gene. With 8 bases removed from V and 2 bases from J, the gap between germline ends came to 10 bases. CDR3 bases: TGTGCCAGCTCGGACAGAGCCTACGAGCAGTACTTC. Translated, it gives CASSDRAYEQYF.

This chain connects TRBV2 to TRBJ1-1; possible D gene TRBD1, 5 bases. The CDR3 has 14 amino acids. Trimming removed 7 bases from V and 1 base from J, with 13 bases in between. Germline CDR1 and CDR2: SNHLY and FYNNEI. CDR3 residues: CASTQGRGNTEAFF. Here the CDR3 DNA reads TGTGCCAGCACCCAAGGGAGGGGGAACACTGAAGCTTTCTTT.

The DNA of the CDR3 is TGTGCCAGCAGCTTAGAAGAGAACCGGGCCTACGAGCAGTACTTC. Amino acid sequence: CASSLEENRAYEQYF. This chain links TRBV7-9 with TRBJ2-7; D is uncertain. Germline V gives CDR1 SEHNR, CDR2 FQNEAQ (reference sequence). The CDR3 sequence is 15 residues long. The ends were cut back, 1 base at V and 2 bases at J, with 12 bases in the middle. The whole variable domain, remainder taken from reference TRBV7-9 and TRBJ2-7, is DTGVSQNPRHKITKRGQNVTFRCDPISEHNRLYWYRQTLGQGPEFLTYFQNEAQLEKSRLLSDRFSAERPKGSFSTLEIQRTEQGDSAMYLCASSLEENRAYEQYFGPGTRLTVT.

The sample holds one count of this clone. The J gene is TRBJ2-7, the V gene TRBV4-3; TRBD1 agrees at 7 bases. V gave up 1 base and J gave up 7 bases; unmatched junction bases: 7. This CDR3 is built from 14 residues. Per the germline V gene, CDR1 is LGHNA and CDR2 is YSLEER. DNA for the CDR3: TGCGCCAGCAGCCAAGCAGGGGGTATAGGTGAGCAGTACTTC. Translating it yields CASSQAGGIGEQYF.

CDR3 region: CASSLFDGNTEAFF. The DNA of the CDR3 is TGTGCCAGCAGCCTTTTCGACGGGAACACTGAAGCTTTCTTT. J is TRBJ1-1 and V is TRBV6-5; no reliable D call. CDR3 length equals 14 residues. Germline loops: CDR1 MNHEY, CDR2 SVGAGI. The germline V and J ends were trimmed by 6 bases and 1 base, with 12 bases remaining between them.

The gene calls are TRBV4-1 and TRBJ1-5, with D maybe TRBD1 (5 bases). Germline assignment: CDR1 MGHRA and CDR2 YSYEKL. There are 15 residues in the CDR3. Trimming cost V 3 bases and J 4 bases, with 13 bases left between them. The CDR3 reads CASSHREGLNQPQHF. The CDR3, as DNA: TGCGCCAGCAGCCACCGGGAGGGGCTGAATCAGCCCCAGCATTTT.